This T cell receptor beta chain was retrieved from a study of Tregs in tolerant kidney transplant recipients. Study-wide points: Tolerant patients' donor-specific Tregs expanded beyond overall Tregs, suggesting antigen-driven growth. No direct test of biological reproducibility was done here.

Unstimulated Tregs (CD4+CD25+CD127-) and CD4+CD25- non-Tregs were sorted from PBMCs. As for this clone: Its target is unknown.

The table came from immunoSEQ multiplex PCR; TCRdb's copy has only in-frame clones and leaves some out. The repertoire holds about 100,000 clones, about 90% seen once, with nearly 0.35% in the top ten. The length of the CDR3 is 11 residues. V lost 2 bases to trimming and J lost 4 bases, with 5 bases between them. Per the germline V gene, CDR1 is GTSNPN and CDR2 is SVGIG (reference sequence). Sample: CD4+ T cells from blood, taken before the transplant. This sequence was found in a human donor who received a combined kidney and bone marrow transplant. V is TRBV30 and J is TRBJ1-1; no firm D call. DNA of the CDR3: TGTGCCTGGAGTCGTAGCACTGAAGCTTTCTTT. Translated: CAWSRSTEAFF.